These 25 T cell receptor beta chains share one sample of origin, sequenced in a study of identical twins. TCRdb analysed the 5' RACE reads with MiXCR anew, one entry per CDR3 protein. The sample includes 550,000 to 700,000 distinct CDR3 sequences, 9.6% seen only once; the top ten take around 3.1%. This sample also appeared in a second study, on yellow fever vaccine responses in identical twins.

Sample: PBMCs. Source of these receptors: a woman aged 18 to 35 in good health.

At least ten counts were recorded for this clonotype. The V gene is TRBV11-1, the J gene TRBJ2-1, with D tentatively TRBD1 (5 bases). The V gene lost 5 bases and the J gene lost 4 bases, with 24 bases spanning the gap. The CDR3 runs to 18 residues. CDR1 is SGHAT and CDR2 is FQDESV in the germline V gene (reference sequence). DNA for the CDR3: TGTGCCAGCAGCCAACTTCACCCGCGGACACCAGGTTACAATGAGCAGTTCTTC. This gives the protein CASSQLHPRTPGYNEQFF.

This clonotype has just a few counts. CDR3 coding DNA: TGTGCCATCAGTGATCCAGATACTAGCGGGAGGGCCCAATACGAGCAGTACTTC. It codes for CAISDPDTSGRAQYEQYF. The chain has TRBV10-3 and TRBJ2-7, with 13 nucleotides matching TRBD2. V gave up 3 bases and J gave up 4 bases; unmatched junction bases: 12. Germline V gene lookup returns CDR1 ENHRY and CDR2 SYGVKD. There are 18 residues in the CDR3.

This clonotype was seen only a few times. The V and J genes are TRBV7-9 and TRBJ1-4; 7 positions agree with TRBD1. V shed 8 bases, J shed 8 bases, and the junction held 5 bases outside the gene matches. Germline CDR1 reads SEHNR; CDR2 reads FQNEAQ (reference sequence). This CDR3 contains 12 residues. This chain's CDR3 is CASRQGDEKLFF. CDR3 nucleotides: TGTGCCAGCCGACAGGGTGACGAAAAACTGTTTTTT.

There are many counts of this clonotype. The chain recombines TRBV20-1 with TRBJ2-1; D unresolved. This CDR3 contains 13 residues. CDR1 is DFQATT, CDR2 SNEGSKA, per germline (reference sequence). In DNA form, the CDR3 reads TGCAGCACTGGACGGATTAGATACAATGAGCAGTTCTTC. Protein: CSTGRIRYNEQFF.

This sequence joins TRBV20-1 and TRBJ2-7; no clear D gene. The germline V gene encodes CDR1 DFQATT and CDR2 SNEGSKA (reference sequence). V lost 5 bases, J lost 7 bases, and 12 bases lay in between. This CDR3 has 11 residues. CDR3 DNA sequence: TGCAGTGCTCCGAGGCCCGTTGAGCAGTACTTC. It is translated as CSAPRPVEQYF.

V is TRBV7-2 and J is TRBJ2-5; the match to TRBD2 covers 9 bases. The V gene end was trimmed by 5 bases and the J gene end by 1 base; junction bases not matched to a gene: 11. There are 17 residues in the CDR3. Per the germline V gene, CDR1 is SGHTA and CDR2 is FQGNSA. The CDR3 sequence: CASSPRIAGASQETQYF. The CDR3 coding sequence is TGTGCCAGCAGCCCCCGTATAGCGGGGGCTTCCCAAGAGACCCAGTACTTC.

This clonotype was seen only a few times. The chain carries TRBV20-1 and TRBJ2-7; 7 bases fit TRBD2. V lost 2 bases, J lost 4 bases, and 17 bases stayed unmatched. There are 17 residues in the CDR3. CDR1 is DFQATT, CDR2 SNEGSKA, per germline (reference sequence). CDR3 bases: TGCAGTGCTAGAAATTCGCGCGGCGGGGGTAGTGTTTACGAGCAGTACTTC. Translation: CSARNSRGGGSVYEQYF.

The chain carries TRBV20-1 and TRBJ2-7, with TRBD2 identical over 12 bases. Losses at the gene ends were 3 bases for V and 5 bases for J; bases not matched to a gene: 8. This CDR3 has 15 residues. CDR1 DFQATT and CDR2 SNEGSKA come from the germline V gene (reference sequence). DNA of the CDR3: TGCAGTGCTAGCCTAGCGGGAGGGCCCAGGCACGAGCAGTACTTC. This encodes CSASLAGGPRHEQYF.

The rearrangement uses TRBV5-1 and TRBJ2-2; 10 positions match TRBD2. The CDR3 is made up of 15 amino acids. CDR1 is SGHRS and CDR2 is YFSETQ in the germline V gene. The ends lost 4 bases at V and 5 bases at J; junction bases unmatched: 5. The CDR3 bases are TGCGCCAGCAGCCACCCAGCGGGAGGGACCGGGGAGCTGTTTTTT. It encodes CASSHPAGGTGELFF.

This rearrangement joins TRBV6-1 to TRBJ2-7, with D perhaps TRBD1 or TRBD2 (7 bases each). This CDR3 contains 18 residues. V was clipped by 3 bases and J by 2 bases, with 23 bases between them. CDR1 is MNHNS, CDR2 SASEGT, per germline. In nucleotides, the CDR3 is TGTGCCAGCAGTGATGAGGGAGGGGGCAGAGGAGGACCCTACGAGCAGTACTTC. Translating gives CASSDEGGGRGGPYEQYF.

The sample holds a few counts of this clonotype. J is TRBJ2-6 and V is TRBV19; a weak D match, TRBD1 (5 bases). The CDR3 spans 19 residues. Trimming pared 6 bases from V and 1 base from J, leaving 22 bases between. From germline, CDR1 is LNHDA and CDR2 SQIVND (reference sequence). In DNA form, the CDR3 reads TGTGCCAGTAGCCCTCATCCGGAACAGGTCCAATCTGGGGCCAACGTCCTGACTTTC. It translates to CASSPHPEQVQSGANVLTF. The whole variable domain, remainder taken from reference TRBV19 and TRBJ2-6, is DGGITQSPKYLFRKEGQNVTLSCEQNLNHDAMYWYRQDPGQGLRLIYYSQIVNDFQKGDIAEGYSVSREKKESFPLTVTSAQKNPTAFYLCASSPHPEQVQSGANVLTFGAGSRLTVL.

This clonotype came up a few times. The genes are TRBV29-1 and TRBJ2-2; a weak D match, TRBD1 (5 bases). The CDR3 sequence is 14 residues long. Trimming removed 7 bases from V and 0 bases from J, with 12 bases in between. Germline CDR1 SQVTM, CDR2 ANQGSEA. For the CDR3, the DNA is TGCAGCGCCAGGGCCCAGTCGAACACCGGGGAGCTGTTTTTT. It is translated as CSARAQSNTGELFF.

This clonotype was observed a handful of times. The genes are TRBV3-1 and TRBJ1-1; TRBD1 is a possible D gene (5 bases). The CDR3 runs to 13 residues. Germline V gene data show CDR1 as LGHDT and CDR2 as YNNKEL (reference sequence). V lost 1 base and J 7 bases, leaving 10 bases between the germline ends. The CDR3 DNA reads as TGTGCCAGCAGCCAAGGTTGGGGCAGTGAAGCTTTCTTT. This sequence encodes CASSQGWGSEAFF.

At least ten counts were recorded for this clonotype. V and J are TRBV4-1 and TRBJ2-3, with unresolved D. CDR1 and CDR2 (germline): MGHRA, YSYEKL. The V and J ends lost 2 bases and 0 bases respectively, with 15 bases between them. The CDR3 extends over 17 amino acids. The CDR3 DNA reads TGCGCCAGCAGCCAATATCTGGCGTCCTCTAGCACAGATACGCAGTATTTT. It specifies CASSQYLASSSTDTQYF.

This chain links TRBV5-1 with TRBJ2-5; D remains ambiguous. Per germline, CDR1 SGHRS and CDR2 YFSETQ. This CDR3 comprises 13 residues. Trimming removed 6 bases from V and 2 bases from J, with 11 bases in between. In DNA form, the CDR3 reads TGCGCCAGCACCACCGGACGTCAAGAGACCCAGTACTTC. It translates to CASTTGRQETQYF.

The table lists this clonotype with many counts. The chain links TRBV6-4 to TRBJ2-3; 13 bases line up with TRBD2. Germline lookup yields CDR1 MRHNA and CDR2 SNTAGT. The CDR3 length is 16 residues. The J segment lost 1 base and the V segment lost 2 bases, leaving 0 bases of the junction unmatched. CDR3 DNA: TGTGCCAGCAGTGACGGGACTAGCGGGGGCACAGATACGCAGTATTTT. Protein product: CASSDGTSGGTDTQYF.

The V call is TRBV24-1, the J call TRBJ2-1, with D possibly TRBD2 on 6 matching bases. Per the germline V gene, CDR1 is KGHDR and CDR2 is SFDVKD. V lost 5 bases to trimming and J lost 12 bases, with 28 bases between them. CDR3 length: 17 amino acids. CDR3 bases: TGTGCCACCAGTGGTGCCGGGACGCTGGGACTCCTCGGTAGGCAGTTCTTC. It encodes CATSGAGTLGLLGRQFF.

The chain carries TRBV7-2 and TRBJ1-5; unclear D gene. This CDR3 is built from 12 residues. Trimming took off 5 bases at V and 4 bases at J, with 6 bases between the two ends. Germline V gene data show CDR1 as SGHTA and CDR2 as FQGNSA. The CDR3 region has the DNA TGTGCCAGCAGCGGCTATAATCAGCCCCAGCATTTT. Residues: CASSGYNQPQHF.

The rearrangement uses TRBV20-1 and TRBJ2-7; possible D gene TRBD1, 6 bases. The CDR3 extends over 17 amino acids. CDR1 is DFQATT, CDR2 SNEGSKA, per germline (reference sequence). V was pared by 5 bases and J by 1 base, with 24 bases between. The DNA for the CDR3 is TGCAGTGCTCACCGGTCCGACAGGCCGATCACTTCCTACGAGCAGTACTTC. It specifies CSAHRSDRPITSYEQYF.

The chain carries TRBV4-3 and TRBJ2-1; 16 nucleotides align to TRBD2. From germline, CDR1 is LGHNA and CDR2 YSLEER. The J segment lost 0 bases and the V segment lost 3 bases, leaving 8 bases of the junction unmatched. This CDR3 is 20 amino acids long. The CDR3 DNA reads as TGCGCCAGCAGCCATGCACCGGGACTAGCGGGAGGGTCCTCCTACAATGAGCAGTTCTTC. Its protein is CASSHAPGLAGGSSYNEQFF.

This clonotype was counted a few times. The chain combines TRBV2 with TRBJ2-2; 15 positions agree with TRBD2. This CDR3 has 19 amino acids. Losses at the gene ends were 5 bases for V and 5 bases for J; bases not matched to a gene: 12. The germline V gene has CDR1 SNHLY and CDR2 FYNNEI. The CDR3 spells CASSRGRTSGRARTGELFF. The CDR3 DNA reads as TGTGCCAGCAGTCGCGGGAGGACTAGCGGGAGGGCCAGGACCGGGGAGCTGTTTTTT.

The V and J genes are TRBV6-4 and TRBJ2-3; TRBD1 might be the D (5 bases). Trimming pared 6 bases from V and 2 bases from J, leaving 12 bases between. The CDR3 loop spans 14 amino acids. The germline gives CDR1 MRHNA, CDR2 SNTAGT. The CDR3 region has the DNA TGTGCCAGCAGGCAGGGCCGCGACACAGATACGCAGTATTTT. Its protein is CASRQGRDTDTQYF.

This clonotype has a handful of counts. The V and J genes are TRBV5-4 and TRBJ2-1; 10 nucleotides line up with TRBD2. V dropped 4 bases and J dropped 5; count of bases not matched to a gene: 6. The CDR3 length is 15 residues. Germline V gives CDR1 SGHNT, CDR2 YYREEE (reference sequence). The CDR3 is CASSGPSGSNNEQFF. Here the CDR3 DNA reads TGTGCCAGCAGCGGCCCTAGCGGGAGTAACAATGAGCAGTTCTTC.

This clonotype occurred many times. This sequence joins TRBV6-5 and TRBJ2-2; 11 nucleotides line up with TRBD2. CDR1 and CDR2 from the germline V gene are MNHEY and SVGAGI. The CDR3 is 18 amino acids. V shed 4 bases and J 5 bases; nucleotides not matched to a gene: 12. The CDR3 DNA is TGTGCCAGCAGTTTCTTAACTCTAGCGGGGGGAGTAACCGGGGAGCTGTTTTTT. Its protein product is CASSFLTLAGGVTGELFF.

The rearrangement links TRBV7-6 to TRBJ2-1; TRBD1 matches 7 bases. The V gene's germline CDR1 is SGHVS and CDR2 FNYEAQ. CDR3 length: 16 residues. V dropped 2 bases and J dropped 5; count of bases not matched to a gene: 9. Written as DNA, the CDR3 is TGTGCCAGCAGCTTATCAGACAGGGTTTGGGACAATGAGCAGTTCTTC. This encodes CASSLSDRVWDNEQFF.